Following are 25 T cell receptor beta chains from one sample sequenced in a study of T cell changes during pregnancy in multiple sclerosis. Repertoires were generated with immunoSEQ multiplex PCR, while TCRdb's copy carries only in-frame clones and drops some. Among around 62,000 clones, less than 95% were seen once, and the ten largest hold roughly 1.5%. The material was peripheral blood, obtained in the third trimester of pregnancy. These receptors came from a female donor with multiple sclerosis, enrolled in a pregnancy study.

The gene calls are TRBV5-6 and TRBJ2-3; a possible D gene is TRBD1 (6 bases). The CDR3 runs to 16 residues. Trimming cost V 4 bases and J 0 bases, with 15 bases left between them. Germline-derived CDR1 and CDR2 are SGHDT and YYEEEE. Written as DNA, the CDR3 is TGTGCCAGCAGCCTGGGACAATCCCTTAGCACAGATACGCAGTATTTT. It specifies CASSLGQSLSTDTQYF.

The chain is built from TRBV27 and TRBJ2-1, with D possibly matching TRBD2 (6 bases). V dropped 10 bases and J dropped 7 bases, with 17 bases sitting between them. Germline V gives CDR1 MNHEY, CDR2 SMNVEV (reference sequence). The CDR3 loop spans 13 amino acids. The DNA of the CDR3 is TGTGCCACCTCGGGGGTAGGGAGAAATGAGCAGTTCTTC. Amino acids: CATSGVGRNEQFF.

The chain combines TRBV19 with TRBJ2-3, with 7 bases fitting TRBD1. The CDR3 runs to 16 residues. The trim removed 6 bases at V and 5 bases at J, leaving 14 bases unmatched. Germline V CDR1 and CDR2: LNHDA, SQIVND (reference sequence). The CDR3 region has the DNA TGTGCCAGTAGCCGGTCACCCGGGACAGTTAAAGATACGCAGTATTTT. It is translated as CASSRSPGTVKDTQYF. Based on the CDR3 plus reference TRBV19 and TRBJ2-3, the full variable domain is DGGITQSPKYLFRKEGQNVTLSCEQNLNHDAMYWYRQDPGQGLRLIYYSQIVNDFQKGDIAEGYSVSREKKESFPLTVTSAQKNPTAFYLCASSRSPGTVKDTQYFGPGTRLTVL.

The chain couples TRBV27 to TRBJ2-7; 9 bases fit TRBD2. The junction had 6 bases not matched to a gene; V was cut back by 2 bases and J by 4 bases. CDR3 length: 15 residues. Germline lookup yields CDR1 MNHEY and CDR2 SMNVEV (reference sequence). This CDR3 is CASSLISLAGYEQYF. In nucleotides, the CDR3 is TGTGCCAGCAGTTTAATTTCCCTAGCGGGATACGAGCAGTACTTC.

For the CDR3, the DNA is TGCAGCGTCGCCCAGGGACAGGGGGCTCGGGGCTACACCTTC. Amino acid sequence: CSVAQGQGARGYTF. V and J are TRBV29-1 and TRBJ1-2; 12 bases line up with TRBD1. V shed 6 bases, J shed 8 bases, and the junction held 10 bases outside the gene matches. CDR1 is SQVTM, CDR2 ANQGSEA, per germline. The length of the CDR3 is 14 residues.

The V call is TRBV9, the J call TRBJ1-2, with D perhaps matching TRBD1 (5 bases). V dropped 1 base and J dropped 8 bases, with 9 bases sitting between them. CDR1 is SGDLS, CDR2 YYNGEE, per germline. The CDR3 spans 12 residues. The DNA for the CDR3 is TGTGCCAGCAGCGTAACAAGGGGCGGCTACACCTTC. Translated, it gives CASSVTRGGYTF. Full variable domain (remainder filled in from reference TRBV9 and TRBJ1-2): DSGVTQTPKHLITATGQRVTLRCSPRSGDLSVYWYQQSLDQGLQFLIQYYNGEERAKGNILERFSAQQFPDLHSELNLSSLELGDSALYFCASSVTRGGYTFGSGTRLTVV.

This clone came up once. The rearrangement links TRBV2 to TRBJ1-2; TRBD1 is a possible D gene (5 bases). V dropped 5 bases and J dropped 3 bases, with 16 bases sitting between them. The length of the CDR3 is 15 residues. Germline V gives CDR1 SNHLY, CDR2 FYNNEI. In DNA form, the CDR3 reads TGTGCCAGCAGTCCCGGCCCGACAGATTACTATGGCTACACCTTC. It is translated as CASSPGPTDYYGYTF.

This chain connects TRBV19 to TRBJ2-3; TRBD2 matches at 8 bases. Per the germline V gene, CDR1 is LNHDA and CDR2 is SQIVND (reference sequence). The V gene end was trimmed by 10 bases and the J gene end by 5 bases; junction bases not matched to a gene: 11. The CDR3 contains 14 residues. In nucleotides, the CDR3 is TGTGCCACCGCCCTGCGGGGGGCTTTAGATACGCAGTATTTT. Translation: CATALRGALDTQYF.

This chain uses TRBV5-6 with TRBJ1-1; D may be TRBD1 (5 bases). This CDR3 region has 13 residues. Germline CDR1 and CDR2: SGHDT and YYEEEE. Trimming removed 6 bases from V and 5 bases from J, with 14 bases in between. For the CDR3, the DNA is TGTGCCAGCAACATCTGGAGGGGTACTGAAGCTTTCTTT. This translates into CASNIWRGTEAFF.

The table lists this clone with a count of one. This chain uses TRBV6-1 with TRBJ2-1, with D perhaps TRBD1 (5 bases). The CDR3 covers 16 residues. Trimming stripped 2 bases from V and 3 bases from J, with 14 bases between. Germline V gives CDR1 MNHNS, CDR2 SASEGT. For the CDR3, the DNA is TGTGCCAGCAGTGAATCTATTGGGGCCTTCTACAATGAGCAGTTCTTC. Its translation: CASSESIGAFYNEQFF.

The chain is built from TRBV5-6 and TRBJ1-1, with a possible D match to TRBD1 (6 bases). Germline V gene sequence: CDR1 SGHDT, CDR2 YYEEEE. The V gene lost 3 bases and the J gene lost 4 bases, with 13 bases spanning the gap. This CDR3 spans 14 amino acids. This chain's CDR3 is CASSSTGGATEAFF. In DNA, the CDR3 is TGTGCCAGCAGCTCTACGGGGGGGGCCACTGAAGCTTTCTTT. Full variable domain (outside the CDR3, taken from reference TRBV5-6 and TRBJ1-1): DAGVTQSPTHLIKTRGQQVTLRCSPKSGHDTVSWYQQALGQGPQFIFQYYEEEERQRGNFPDRFSGHQFPNYSSELNVNALLLGDSALYLCASSSTGGATEAFFGQGTRLTVV.

The CDR3: CASSISGGNQPQHF. The CDR3, as DNA: TGTGCCAGTAGTATCTCAGGGGGAAATCAGCCCCAGCATTTT. The chain carries TRBV19 and TRBJ1-5; the match to TRBD1 covers 7 bases. From germline, CDR1 is LNHDA and CDR2 SQIVND (reference sequence). This CDR3 is 14 amino acids long. With V trimmed by 3 bases and J by 4 bases, 3 bases remained unmatched.

V and J are TRBV7-9 and TRBJ1-1, with TRBD1 matching over 7 bases. Germline V gene data show CDR1 as SEHNR and CDR2 as FQNEAQ (reference sequence). This CDR3 region has 12 residues. Trimming took 4 bases from V and 8 from J; bases not matched to a gene: 4. This CDR3 reads CASSSGQMEAFF. CDR3 nucleotides: TGTGCCAGCAGCTCGGGACAGATGGAAGCTTTCTTT. Using reference TRBV7-9 and TRBJ1-1 for the parts outside the CDR3, the full variable domain is DTGVSQNPRHKITKRGQNVTFRCDPISEHNRLYWYRQTLGQGPEFLTYFQNEAQLEKSRLLSDRFSAERPKGSFSTLEIQRTEQGDSAMYLCASSSGQMEAFFGQGTRLTVV.

The genes are TRBV27 and TRBJ2-1, with 11 nucleotides matching TRBD2. Germline CDR1 is MNHEY and CDR2 is SMNVEV (reference sequence). V trimming: 5 bases; J trimming: 9 bases; junction bases outside the gene matches: 9. This CDR3 contains 15 residues. The CDR3 bases are TGTGCCAGCAGTCGACCGGGACTAGCGGTTCTTGAGCAGTTCTTC. Translating gives CASSRPGLAVLEQFF.

The chain links TRBV19 to TRBJ2-1; 9 positions agree with TRBD2. CDR3 size: 21 residues. V lost 4 bases, J lost 0 bases, and 19 bases stayed unmatched. The V gene's germline CDR1 is LNHDA and CDR2 SQIVND (reference sequence). The DNA of the CDR3 is TGTGCCAGTAGTACCCCAGCTCCCGGACTAGCGCCCTTAAGCTCCTACAATGAGCAGTTCTTC. Amino acids: CASSTPAPGLAPLSSYNEQFF. Filled out from reference TRBV19 and TRBJ2-1, the complete variable domain reads DGGITQSPKYLFRKEGQNVTLSCEQNLNHDAMYWYRQDPGQGLRLIYYSQIVNDFQKGDIAEGYSVSREKKESFPLTVTSAQKNPTAFYLCASSTPAPGLAPLSSYNEQFFGPGTRLTVL.

This sequence joins TRBV28 and TRBJ1-2; D gene unclear. The V end lost 6 bases, the J end lost 8 bases, and 10 bases lay between the germline ends. The CDR3 sequence is 11 residues long. Germline assignment: CDR1 MDHEN and CDR2 SYDVKM. The CDR3 sequence: CASRERWGYTF. The CDR3, as DNA: TGTGCCAGCAGGGAGAGATGGGGCTACACCTTC.

V usage is TRBV4-1 and J usage is TRBJ2-1, with 7 bases fitting TRBD1. V lost 0 bases to trimming and J lost 6 bases; unmatched junction nucleotides: 5. The CDR3 is made up of 15 amino acids. The germline V gene has CDR1 MGHRA and CDR2 YSYEKL. The CDR3: CASSQERTGGNEQFF. CDR3 nucleotide sequence: TGCGCCAGCAGCCAAGAAAGGACAGGAGGCAATGAGCAGTTCTTC.

The chain couples TRBV5-1 to TRBJ1-1; TRBD1 matches at 10 bases. Germline CDR1 is SGHRS and CDR2 is YFSETQ. There are 13 residues in the CDR3. V was pared by 4 bases and J by 4 bases, with 1 base of the junction left unmatched. The CDR3, as DNA: TGCGCCAGCAGCCGGACAGGGGGCACTGAAGCTTTCTTT. This translates into CASSRTGGTEAFF.

The V call is TRBV19, the J call TRBJ2-1; no clear D. The V and J ends lost 3 bases and 7 bases respectively, with 22 bases between them. CDR1 and CDR2 from the germline V gene are LNHDA and SQIVND (reference sequence). CDR3 length equals 17 residues. This chain's CDR3 is CASSMFWAGSHGNEQFF. The CDR3, as DNA: TGTGCCAGTAGTATGTTCTGGGCTGGTTCTCATGGGAATGAGCAGTTCTTC.

V usage is TRBV7-2 and J usage is TRBJ2-7; the match to TRBD1 covers 10 bases. This CDR3 is built from 15 residues. Germline V gene sequence: CDR1 SGHTA, CDR2 FQGNSA. Losses at the gene ends were 7 bases for V and 0 bases for J; bases not matched to a gene: 6. This CDR3 reads CASKAGQGLSYEQYF. CDR3 in DNA: TGTGCCAGCAAGGCGGGACAGGGGCTCTCCTACGAGCAGTACTTC. The variable domain in full, with the rest retrieved from reference TRBV7-2 and TRBJ2-7, is GAGVSQSPSNKVTEKGKDVELRCDPISGHTALYWYRQSLGQGLEFLIYFQGNSAPDKSGLPSDRFSAERTGGSVSTLTIQRTQQEDSAVYLCASKAGQGLSYEQYFGPGTRLTVT.

The genes are TRBV30 and TRBJ2-1, with TRBD2 matching 8 bases. Trimming cost V 0 bases and J 15 bases; bases outside gene matches: 10. CDR1 is GTSNPN, CDR2 SVGIG, per germline (reference sequence). CDR3 length: 13 residues. DNA of the CDR3: TGTGCCTGGAGTGTCGGGGGGGCGGGGCTGTCGTTCTTC. It codes for CAWSVGGAGLSFF.

The chain recombines TRBV7-2 with TRBJ2-7; 8 bases are a match to TRBD2. V lost 5 bases, J lost 4 bases, and 7 bases stayed unmatched. CDR3 length equals 14 residues. Germline V gene data show CDR1 as SGHTA and CDR2 as FQGNSA. The CDR3 protein is CASSPQRESYEQYF. The CDR3 region has the DNA TGTGCCAGCAGCCCTCAGCGGGAGTCTTACGAGCAGTACTTC.

The chain couples TRBV7-9 to TRBJ2-3, with D unresolved. Germline V gene sequence: CDR1 SEHNR, CDR2 FQNEAQ (reference sequence). The V and J ends lost 2 bases and 4 bases respectively, with 4 bases between them. There are 12 residues in the CDR3. In nucleotides, the CDR3 is TGTGCCAGCAGCTTATCCGCAGATACGCAGTATTTT. Translated, it gives CASSLSADTQYF.

V is TRBV5-6 and J is TRBJ2-1, with 9 bases that match TRBD1. The V gene's germline CDR1 is SGHDT and CDR2 YYEEEE. This CDR3 comprises 13 residues. V dropped 0 bases and J dropped 14; count of bases not matched to a gene: 6. CDR3 bases: TGTGCCAGCAGCTTGGTAGGGGGGGACAGGGAGTTCTTC. This translates into CASSLVGGDREFF.

This chain connects TRBV2 to TRBJ2-5; TRBD2 agrees at 9 bases. Germline V gene lookup returns CDR1 SNHLY and CDR2 FYNNEI. V shed 4 bases, J shed 5 bases, and the junction held 11 bases outside the gene matches. This CDR3 has 16 residues. The CDR3 reads CASSGRVAGEGETQYF. The CDR3 DNA reads as TGTGCCAGCAGTGGGCGAGTAGCGGGAGAAGGGGAGACCCAGTACTTC.